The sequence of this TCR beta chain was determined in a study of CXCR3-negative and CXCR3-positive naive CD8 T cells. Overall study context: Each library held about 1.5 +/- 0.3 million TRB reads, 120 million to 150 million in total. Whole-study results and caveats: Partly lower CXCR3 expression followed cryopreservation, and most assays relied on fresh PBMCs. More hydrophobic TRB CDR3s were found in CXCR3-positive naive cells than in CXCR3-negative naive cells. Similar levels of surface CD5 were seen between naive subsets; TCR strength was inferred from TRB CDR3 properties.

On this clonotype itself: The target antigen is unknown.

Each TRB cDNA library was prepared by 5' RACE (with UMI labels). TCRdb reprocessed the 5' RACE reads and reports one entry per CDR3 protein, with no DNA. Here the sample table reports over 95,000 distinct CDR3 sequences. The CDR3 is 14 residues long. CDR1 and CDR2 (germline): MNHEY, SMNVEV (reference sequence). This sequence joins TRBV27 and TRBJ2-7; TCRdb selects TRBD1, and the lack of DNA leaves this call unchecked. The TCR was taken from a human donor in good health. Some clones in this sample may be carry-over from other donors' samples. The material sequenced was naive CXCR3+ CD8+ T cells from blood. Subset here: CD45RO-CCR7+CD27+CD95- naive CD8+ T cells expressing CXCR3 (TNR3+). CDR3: CASSSGTPYYEQYF.